The rows below give T cell receptor beta chains drawn from one sample of a study of cytomegalovirus exposure and HLA in healthy donors. TCRdb's table, derived via immunoSEQ multiplex PCR, lists solely in-frame clones and lacks some. The profile shows tens of thousands of clones, around 85% of them singletons. The sample was PBMCs. The receptor set was obtained from a girl aged 2 to 10 in good health and CMV-seropositive. CDR3s leave out the opening cysteine and the closing phenylalanine or tryptophan. D genes are given only for firm matches.

>TRBD1|14|TRBV6-1
ASSEGTGRAYYGYT
>-|10|TRBV18
ASSLPPGTMH
>-|14|TRBV27
ASSLSRETYYNEQF
>TRBD1|12|TRBV7-2
ASSSTGAGNTIY
>TRBD1|11|TRBV7-3
ASSSDRVTGYT
>-|11|TRBV5-1
ASSYEAAGEQY
>TRBD1|13|TRBV2
ASPSWGDRDYEQY
>-|13|TRBV7-9
ASSSLSLSTDTQY
>TRBD2|12|TRBV11-2
ASTIAGASSTQY
>-|15|TRBV9
ASGLGAGALLNTEAF